The T cell receptor beta chain under discussion was sequenced for a study of blood T cell repertoires in COVID-19. About the study: Samples came from the United States, Italy and Spain, spanning acute and convalescent COVID-19.

Only in-frame clones appear in the TCRdb table, and some are missing; sequencing was by immunoSEQ multiplex PCR. The profile covers a few hundred thousand clones, with 85% to 90% appearing a single time and around 10% taken by the ten largest. The germline V and J ends were trimmed by 1 base and 4 bases, with 10 bases remaining between them. CDR1 and CDR2 (germline): LGHDT, YNNKEL (reference sequence). There are 14 residues in the CDR3. Recovery meant two consecutive negative NP/OP PCR tests, professional clearance, or resolved symptoms. Sequenced sample: PBMCs or T cells enriched from blood (not recorded which). The gene calls are TRBV3-1 (or the pseudogene TRBV3-2) and TRBJ1-2; no definite D call. This clonotype was obtained from a woman between 45 and 65 years old who had recovered from COVID-19. Here the CDR3 DNA reads TGTGCCAGCAGCCAAGCCGCAGTTGGCTATGGCTACACCTTC. It encodes CASSQAAVGYGYTF.